Given below is one T cell receptor beta chain in context. Per germline, CDR1 LNHDA and CDR2 SQIVND (reference sequence). This CDR3 region has 13 residues. Trimming removed 6 bases at V and 5 bases at J, with 12 bases between. Produced via immunoSEQ multiplex PCR; TCRdb's table is partial and in-frame only. The repertoire holds 20,000 to 25,000 clones, approximately 86% seen once, with around 5.2% in the top ten. The record originates from a study of ipilimumab plus nivolumab after autologous stem cell transplantation. About the research overall: A median of roughly 8 nivolumab and 4 to 6 ipilimumab doses were given. The DLBCL cohort had primary refractory and relapsed disease, with 18-month progression-free survival of roughly 85% and 28%.

Starting 14 to 28 days after autologous transplant, ipilimumab 1 mg/kg was given. The J gene is TRBJ2-3, the V gene TRBV19; a possible D gene is TRBD2 (6 bases). The source was PBMCs, collected in a trial of ipilimumab plus nivolumab as post-transplant consolidation. The TCR was taken from a male donor with diffuse large B-cell lymphoma. CDR3 amino acids: CASSYRRGDTQYF. As DNA, the CDR3 is TGTGCCAGTAGCTACAGGAGGGGAGATACGCAGTATTTT.